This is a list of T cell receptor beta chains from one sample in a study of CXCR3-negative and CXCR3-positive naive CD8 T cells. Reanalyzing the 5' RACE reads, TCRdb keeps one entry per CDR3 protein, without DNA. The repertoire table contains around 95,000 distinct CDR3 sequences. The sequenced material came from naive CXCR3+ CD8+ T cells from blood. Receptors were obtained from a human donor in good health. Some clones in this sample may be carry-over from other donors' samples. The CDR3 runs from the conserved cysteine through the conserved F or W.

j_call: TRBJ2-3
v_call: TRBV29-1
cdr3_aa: CSDTASGGAEPYTDTQYF

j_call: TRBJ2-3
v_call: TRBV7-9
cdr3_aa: CASSHQSGGAADTQYF

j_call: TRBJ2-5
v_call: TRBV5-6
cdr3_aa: CASSLYRGGRETQYF

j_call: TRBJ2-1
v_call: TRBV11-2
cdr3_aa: CASSLDGRGAGKEQFF

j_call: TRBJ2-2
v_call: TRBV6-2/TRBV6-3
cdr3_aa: CASSYSPLGRVSYPGELFF

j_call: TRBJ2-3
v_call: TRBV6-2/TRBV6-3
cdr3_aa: CAISISGGSQYF

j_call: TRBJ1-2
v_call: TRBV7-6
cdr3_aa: CASSSSGTASGGYTF

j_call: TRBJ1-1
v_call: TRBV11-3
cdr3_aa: CASSSPTIGNTEAVF

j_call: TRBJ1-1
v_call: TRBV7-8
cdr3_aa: CASSDRLLEAFF

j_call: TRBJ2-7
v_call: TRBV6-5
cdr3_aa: CASSPRWDGSVYEQYF

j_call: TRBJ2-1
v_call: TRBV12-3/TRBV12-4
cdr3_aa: CASSSGLAGWNEQFF

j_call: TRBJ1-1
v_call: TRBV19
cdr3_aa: CASSIGTNTEAFF

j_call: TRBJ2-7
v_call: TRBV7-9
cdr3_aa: CASSPPRTSGRVSYEQYF

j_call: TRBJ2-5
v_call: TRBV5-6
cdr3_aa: CASSTGVPQDVQYF

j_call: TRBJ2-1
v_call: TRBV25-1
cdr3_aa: CASSGALSGGAGDLNEQFF

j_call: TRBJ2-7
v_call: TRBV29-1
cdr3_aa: CSARSSYEQYF

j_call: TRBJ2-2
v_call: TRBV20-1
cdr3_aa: CSARDRPTGELFF

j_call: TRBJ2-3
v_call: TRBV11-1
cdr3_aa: CASSLVGSSWDTQYF

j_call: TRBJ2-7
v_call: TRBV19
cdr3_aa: CASSPQGINEQYF

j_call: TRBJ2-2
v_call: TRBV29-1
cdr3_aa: CSVDPGTGELFF

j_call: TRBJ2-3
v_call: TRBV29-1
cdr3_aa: CSVPGQGAVDTQYF

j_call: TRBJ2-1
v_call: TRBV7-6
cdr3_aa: CASSAGGAGSYNEQFF

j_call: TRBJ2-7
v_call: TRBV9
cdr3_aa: CASGAGTGYEQYF

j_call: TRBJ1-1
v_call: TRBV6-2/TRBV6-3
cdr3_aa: CASSYLGDRSQNEAFF

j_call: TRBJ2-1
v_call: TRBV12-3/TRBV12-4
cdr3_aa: CASSLASGSYEQFF

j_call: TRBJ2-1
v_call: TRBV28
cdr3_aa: CASSSAAGPLYNEQFF

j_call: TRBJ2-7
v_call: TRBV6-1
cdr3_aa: CASSEEWRRTTYEQYF

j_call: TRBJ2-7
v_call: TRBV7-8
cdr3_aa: CASTQDRVYEQYF

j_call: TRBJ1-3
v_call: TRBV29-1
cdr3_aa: CSVEEGAGNTIYF

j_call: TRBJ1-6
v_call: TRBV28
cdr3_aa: CASSLFAVTSRSYNSPLHF

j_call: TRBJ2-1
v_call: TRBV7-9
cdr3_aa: CASSYRQGLGNEQFF

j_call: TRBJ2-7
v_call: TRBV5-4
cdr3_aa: CASSPWGESYEQYF

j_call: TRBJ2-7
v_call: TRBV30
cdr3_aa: CAWSVSSGSYEQYF

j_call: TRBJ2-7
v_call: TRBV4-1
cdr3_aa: CASSQAGTPSSYEQYF

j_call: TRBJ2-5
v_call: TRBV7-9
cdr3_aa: CASSLVNDEQETQYF

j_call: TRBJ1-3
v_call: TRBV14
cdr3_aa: CASSPEAGGGGPGNTIYF

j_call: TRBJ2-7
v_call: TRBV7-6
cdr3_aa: CASSLEQGPDEQYF

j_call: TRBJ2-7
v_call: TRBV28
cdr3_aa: CASSFGSSSYEQYF

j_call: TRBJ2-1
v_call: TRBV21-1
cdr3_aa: CASSKDPSRWFDEQFF

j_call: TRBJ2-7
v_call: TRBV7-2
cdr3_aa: CASSYVRDYYEQYF

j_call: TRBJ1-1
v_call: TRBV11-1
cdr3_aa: CASSLGQTNTEAFF